The following is a T cell receptor (beta chain) sequence with its context. TCR sequencing used cDNA made by reverse transcription of extracted RNA. The assay was immunoSEQ multiplex PCR, and TCRdb's table has in-frame clones only and misses some. The data contain about 210,000 clones, more than 45% of them singletons. This record belongs to a study of CD8+ T cells in alopecia areata. Overall study: Oral tofacitinib (5 to 10 mg twice daily) was administered to treated patients.

As to treatment: oral pan-JAK inhibitor, 5-10 mg twice daily. Germline CDR1 is SGHDT and CDR2 is YYEEEE. V shed 4 bases and J shed 3 bases, with 7 bases lying between them. This CDR3 region has 12 residues. The receptor was isolated from a human donor with alopecia areata. The input for sequencing was CD4+ T cells sorted from blood, taken at week 4, from a patient treated with tofacitinib. The V gene is TRBV5-6, the J gene TRBJ1-1; D gene uncertain. Here the CDR3 DNA reads TGTGCCAGCAGCCTGCGGCACACTGAAGCTTTCTTT. Translation gives CASSLRHTEAFF.